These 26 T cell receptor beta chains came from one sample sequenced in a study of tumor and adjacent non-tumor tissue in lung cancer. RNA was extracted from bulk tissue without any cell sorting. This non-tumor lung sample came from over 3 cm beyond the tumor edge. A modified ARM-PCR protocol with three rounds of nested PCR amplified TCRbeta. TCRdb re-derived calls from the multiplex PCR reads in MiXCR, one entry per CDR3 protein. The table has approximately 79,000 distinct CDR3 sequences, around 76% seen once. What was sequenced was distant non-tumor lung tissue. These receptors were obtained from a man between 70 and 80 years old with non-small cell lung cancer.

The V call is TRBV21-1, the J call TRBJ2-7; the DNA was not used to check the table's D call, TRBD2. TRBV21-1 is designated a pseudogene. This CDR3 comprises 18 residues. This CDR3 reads CASSRWVSERTGLYEQHF. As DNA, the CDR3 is TGTGCCAGCAGCCGCTGGGTCTCCGAAAGGACCGGACTCTACGAGCAGCACTTC.

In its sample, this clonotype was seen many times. CDR3 sequence reads: CAISRGLAGDGETQYF. CDR3 nucleotide sequence: TGTGCCATCAGCAGGGGACTAGCGGGAGACGGAGAGACCCAGTACTTC. The chain has TRBV10-3 and TRBJ2-5; 14 bases fit TRBD2. The CDR3 length is 16 residues. The germline gives CDR1 ENHRY, CDR2 SYGVKD. Trimming at V came to 6 bases and at J to 4 bases, leaving 7 bases not matched to a gene.

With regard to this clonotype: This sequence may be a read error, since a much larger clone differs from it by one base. CDR3 coding DNA: TGTGCCAGCAGCTTAGGGCCCGGGAAGCTGTTTTTT. As protein: CASSLGPGKLFF. The chain has TRBV13 and TRBJ2-2, with a possible D match to TRBD2 (5 bases). Germline V lookup: CDR1 PRHDT, CDR2 FYEKMQ (reference sequence). This CDR3 spans 12 amino acids.

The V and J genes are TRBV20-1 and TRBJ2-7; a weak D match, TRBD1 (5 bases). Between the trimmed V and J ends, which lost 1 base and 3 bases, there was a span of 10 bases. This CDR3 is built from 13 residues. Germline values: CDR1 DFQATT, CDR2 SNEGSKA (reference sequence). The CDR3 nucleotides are TGCAGTGCTAGAGTGGCCAGGGACTACGAGCAGTACTTC. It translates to CSARVARDYEQYF.

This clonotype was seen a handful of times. CDR3 loop: CSVVPLSSGSTDTQYF. The CDR3 nucleotides are TGCAGCGTTGTCCCTCTTAGTAGCGGCAGCACAGATACGCAGTATTTT. This chain uses TRBV29-1 with TRBJ2-3; D is possibly TRBD2 (6 bases). The CDR3 loop spans 16 amino acids. The germline gives CDR1 SQVTM, CDR2 ANQGSEA. V was clipped by 4 bases and J by 0 bases, with 17 bases between them.

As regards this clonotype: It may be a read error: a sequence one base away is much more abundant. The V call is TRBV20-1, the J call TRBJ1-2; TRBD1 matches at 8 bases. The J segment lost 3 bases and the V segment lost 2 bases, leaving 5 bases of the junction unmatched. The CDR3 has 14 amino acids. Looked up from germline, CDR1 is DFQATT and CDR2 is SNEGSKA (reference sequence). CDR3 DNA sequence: TGCAGTGCTAGAACAGGGGGTGGGTACTATGGCTACACCTTC. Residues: CSARTGGGYYGYTF.

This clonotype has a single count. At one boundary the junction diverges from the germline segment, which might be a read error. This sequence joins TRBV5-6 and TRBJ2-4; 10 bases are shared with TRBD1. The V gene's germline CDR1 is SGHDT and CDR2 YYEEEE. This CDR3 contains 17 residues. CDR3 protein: CASSASGTGVDGNIQYF. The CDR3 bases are TGCGCCAGCAGCGCTTCTGGGACAGGGGTCGATGGAAACATTCAGTACTTC.

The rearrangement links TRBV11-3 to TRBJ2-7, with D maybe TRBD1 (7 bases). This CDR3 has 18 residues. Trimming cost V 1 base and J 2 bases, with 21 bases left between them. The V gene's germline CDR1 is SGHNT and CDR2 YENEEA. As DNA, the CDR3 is TGTGCCAGCAGCTTAGCGGGGGCAGGGGGTTCTATGACCTACGAGCAGTACTTC. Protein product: CASSLAGAGGSMTYEQYF.

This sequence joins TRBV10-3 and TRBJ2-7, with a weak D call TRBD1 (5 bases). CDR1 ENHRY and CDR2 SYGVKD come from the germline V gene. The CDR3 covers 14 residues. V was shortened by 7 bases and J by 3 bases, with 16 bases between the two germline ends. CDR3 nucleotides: TGTGCCATCAATCGTGCAGGGAACCTCTACGAGCAGTACTTC. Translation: CAINRAGNLYEQYF.

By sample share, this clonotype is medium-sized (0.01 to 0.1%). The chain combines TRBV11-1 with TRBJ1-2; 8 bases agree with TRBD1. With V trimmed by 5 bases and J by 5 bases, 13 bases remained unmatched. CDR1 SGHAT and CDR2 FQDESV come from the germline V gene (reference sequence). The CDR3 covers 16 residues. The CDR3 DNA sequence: TGTGCCAGCAGCGACGGACAGGGACAAACCTCTTATGGCTACACCTTC. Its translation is CASSDGQGQTSYGYTF.

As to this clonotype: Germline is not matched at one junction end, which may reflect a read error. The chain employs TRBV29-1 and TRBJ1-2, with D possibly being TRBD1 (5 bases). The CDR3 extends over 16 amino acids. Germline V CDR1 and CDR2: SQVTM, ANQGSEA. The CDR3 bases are TGCATCGTTGAAGACAGCGATGCTGACAGTCCCTATGGCTATACCTTC. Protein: CIVEDSDADSPYGYTF.

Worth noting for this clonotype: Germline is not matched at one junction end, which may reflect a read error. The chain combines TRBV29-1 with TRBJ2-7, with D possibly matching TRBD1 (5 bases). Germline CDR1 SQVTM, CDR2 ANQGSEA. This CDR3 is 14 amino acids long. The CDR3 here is CSVERARQTYELYF. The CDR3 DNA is TGCAGCGTTGAAAGGGCGAGACAGACCTACGAGCTGTACTTC.

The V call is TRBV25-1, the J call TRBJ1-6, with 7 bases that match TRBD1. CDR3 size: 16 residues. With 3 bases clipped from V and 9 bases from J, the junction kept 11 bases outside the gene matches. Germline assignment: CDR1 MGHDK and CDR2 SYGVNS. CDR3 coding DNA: TGTGCCAGCAGTGACATTACAGGGGTTGGTCTTTCACCCCTCCACTTT. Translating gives CASSDITGVGLSPLHF.

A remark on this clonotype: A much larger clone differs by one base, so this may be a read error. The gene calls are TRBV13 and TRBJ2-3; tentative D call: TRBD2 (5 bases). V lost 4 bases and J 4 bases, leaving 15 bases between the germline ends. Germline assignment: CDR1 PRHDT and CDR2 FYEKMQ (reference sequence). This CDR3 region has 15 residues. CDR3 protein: CASSSGRGSADTQYF. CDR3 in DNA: TGTGCCAGCAGCTCGGGTAGAGGGTCTGCAGATACGCAGTATTTT. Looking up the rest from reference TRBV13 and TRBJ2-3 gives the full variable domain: AAGVIQSPRHLIKEKRETATLKCYPIPRHDTVYWYQQGPGQDPQFLISFYEKMQSDKGSIPDRFSAQQFSDYHSELNMSSLELGDSALYFCASSSGRGSADTQYFGPGTRLTVL.

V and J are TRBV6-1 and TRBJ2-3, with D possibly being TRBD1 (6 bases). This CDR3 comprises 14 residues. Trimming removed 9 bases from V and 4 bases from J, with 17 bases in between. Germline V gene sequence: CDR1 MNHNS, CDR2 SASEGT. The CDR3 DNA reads TGTGCCAGAAGGTTAGACAGGTGGCCAGATACGCAGTATTTT. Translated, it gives CARRLDRWPDTQYF.

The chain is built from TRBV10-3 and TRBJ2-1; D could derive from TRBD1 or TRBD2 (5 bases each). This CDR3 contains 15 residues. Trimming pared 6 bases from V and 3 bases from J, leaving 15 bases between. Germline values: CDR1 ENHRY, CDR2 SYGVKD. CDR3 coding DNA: TGTGCCATCAGCGAAAAGGGGAGCTACTACAATGAGCAGTTCTTC. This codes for CAISEKGSYYNEQFF.

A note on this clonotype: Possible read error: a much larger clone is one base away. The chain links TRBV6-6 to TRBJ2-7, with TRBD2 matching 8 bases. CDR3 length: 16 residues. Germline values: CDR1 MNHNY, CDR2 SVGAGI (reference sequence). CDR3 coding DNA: TGTGCCAGCAGCAAAACTAGCGGAGGAGGGATCTACGAGAAGTACTTC. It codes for CASSKTSGGGIYEKYF.

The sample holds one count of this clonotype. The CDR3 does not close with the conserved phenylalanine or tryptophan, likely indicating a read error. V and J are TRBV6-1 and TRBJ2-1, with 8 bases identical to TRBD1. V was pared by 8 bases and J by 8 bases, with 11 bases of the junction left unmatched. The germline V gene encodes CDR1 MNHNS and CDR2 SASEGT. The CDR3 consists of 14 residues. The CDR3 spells CASGGTGELDEQFL. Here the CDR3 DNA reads TGTGCCAGCGGTGGGACAGGTGAATTGGATGAGCAGTTCCTC.

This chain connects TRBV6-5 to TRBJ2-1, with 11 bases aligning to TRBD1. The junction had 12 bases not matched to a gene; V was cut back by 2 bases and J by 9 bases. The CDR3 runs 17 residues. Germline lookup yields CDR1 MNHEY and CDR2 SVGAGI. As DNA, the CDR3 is TGTGCCAGCAGTTACCTAGCACTAGGACAGGGGGCAGTTGAGCAGTTCTTC. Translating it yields CASSYLALGQGAVEQFF.

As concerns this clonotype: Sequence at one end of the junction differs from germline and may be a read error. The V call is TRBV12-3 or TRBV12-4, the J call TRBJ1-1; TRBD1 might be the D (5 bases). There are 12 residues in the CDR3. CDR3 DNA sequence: TGTGCCAACAGAACTAGGGGCACTGAATCTTTCTTT. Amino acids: CANRTRGTESFF.

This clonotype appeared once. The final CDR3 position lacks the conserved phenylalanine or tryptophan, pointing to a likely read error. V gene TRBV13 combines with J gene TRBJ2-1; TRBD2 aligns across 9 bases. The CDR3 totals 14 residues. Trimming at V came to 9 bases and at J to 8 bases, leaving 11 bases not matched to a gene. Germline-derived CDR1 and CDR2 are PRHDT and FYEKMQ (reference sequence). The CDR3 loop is CASSQSGGRDEQFS. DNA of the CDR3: TGTGCCAGTAGCCAGAGCGGGGGGAGGGATGAGCAGTTCTCC.

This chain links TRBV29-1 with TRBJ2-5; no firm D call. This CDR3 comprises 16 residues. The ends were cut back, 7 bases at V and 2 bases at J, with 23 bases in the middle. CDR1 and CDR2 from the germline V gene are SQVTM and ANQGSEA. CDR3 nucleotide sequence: TGCAGCGCCGAGCCCTGCCTCCAGATAGGTCAAGAGACCCAGTACTTC. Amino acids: CSAEPCLQIGQETQYF.

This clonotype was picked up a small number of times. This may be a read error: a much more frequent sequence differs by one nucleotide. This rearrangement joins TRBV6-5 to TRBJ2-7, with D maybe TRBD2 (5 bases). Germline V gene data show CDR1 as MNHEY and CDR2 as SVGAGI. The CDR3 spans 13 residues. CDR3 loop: CTSSRTGTYEQYF. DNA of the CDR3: TGTACCAGCAGTAGGACGGGAACCTACGAGCAGTACTTC.

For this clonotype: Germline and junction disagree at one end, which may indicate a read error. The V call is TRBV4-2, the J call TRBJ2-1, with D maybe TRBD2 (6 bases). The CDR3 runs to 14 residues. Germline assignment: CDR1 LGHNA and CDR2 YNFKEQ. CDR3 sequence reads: CASSQEARGNEQSF. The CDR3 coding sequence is TGTGCCAGTAGCCAAGAAGCCCGGGGGAATGAGCAGTCCTTC.

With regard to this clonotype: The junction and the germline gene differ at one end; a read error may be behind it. The CDR3 loop reads CASSLSATPYDYTF. The CDR3 nucleotides read TGTGCTAGCAGTTTATCCGCGACCCCCTATGACTACACCTTC. The J gene is TRBJ1-2, the V gene TRBV28; D unclear. Germline V gene lookup returns CDR1 MDHEN and CDR2 SYDVKM. The CDR3 runs to 14 residues.

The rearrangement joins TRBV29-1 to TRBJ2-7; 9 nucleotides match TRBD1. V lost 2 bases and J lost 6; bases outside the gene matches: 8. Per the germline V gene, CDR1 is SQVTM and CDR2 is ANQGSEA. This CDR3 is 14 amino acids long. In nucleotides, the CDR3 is TGCAGCGTTGAATATTGGCCGACAGGGGGCGAGCAGTACTTC. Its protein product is CSVEYWPTGGEQYF.